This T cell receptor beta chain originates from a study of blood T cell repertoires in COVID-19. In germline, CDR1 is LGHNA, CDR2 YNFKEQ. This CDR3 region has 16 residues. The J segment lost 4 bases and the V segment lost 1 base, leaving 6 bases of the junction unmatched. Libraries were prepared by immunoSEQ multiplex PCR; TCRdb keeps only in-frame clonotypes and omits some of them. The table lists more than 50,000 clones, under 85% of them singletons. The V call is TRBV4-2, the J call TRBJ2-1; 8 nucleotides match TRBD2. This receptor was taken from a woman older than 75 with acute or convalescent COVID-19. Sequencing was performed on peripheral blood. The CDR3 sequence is CASSQVSGTRYNEQFF. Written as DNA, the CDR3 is TGTGCCAGCAGCCAAGTTTCCGGGACTAGGTACAATGAGCAGTTCTTC.